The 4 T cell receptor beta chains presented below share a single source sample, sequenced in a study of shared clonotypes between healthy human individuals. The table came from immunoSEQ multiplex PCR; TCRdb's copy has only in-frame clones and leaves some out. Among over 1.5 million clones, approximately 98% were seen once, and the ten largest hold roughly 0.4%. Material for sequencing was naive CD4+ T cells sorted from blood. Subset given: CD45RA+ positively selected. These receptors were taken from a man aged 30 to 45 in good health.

This CDR3 is CASSVFSGTGFNYGYTF. The CDR3 nucleotides are TGCGCCAGCAGCGTATTCTCCGGGACAGGATTTAACTATGGCTACACCTTC. V is TRBV5-1 and J is TRBJ1-2, with TRBD1 matching over 8 bases. The CDR3 length is 17 residues. J was trimmed by 1 base and V by 4 bases; bases with no gene match: 12. Germline CDR1 reads SGHRS; CDR2 reads YFSETQ.

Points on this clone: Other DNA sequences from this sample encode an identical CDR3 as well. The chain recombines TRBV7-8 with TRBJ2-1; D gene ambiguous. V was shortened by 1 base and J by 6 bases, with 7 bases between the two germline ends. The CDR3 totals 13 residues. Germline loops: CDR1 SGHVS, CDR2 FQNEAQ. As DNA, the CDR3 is TGTGCCAGCAGCTTAGTACGAGGCAATGAGCAGTTCTTC. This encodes CASSLVRGNEQFF.

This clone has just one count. The chain's CDR3 is CASSYPGPTYEQYF. The CDR3 region has the DNA TGTGCCAGCAGCTATCCGGGCCCAACCTACGAGCAGTACTTC. The chain has TRBV11-2 and TRBJ2-7; D is unclear. Germline CDR1 reads SGHAT; CDR2 reads FQNNGV. Trimming cost V 4 bases and J 2 bases, with 12 bases left between them. The CDR3 has 14 amino acids.

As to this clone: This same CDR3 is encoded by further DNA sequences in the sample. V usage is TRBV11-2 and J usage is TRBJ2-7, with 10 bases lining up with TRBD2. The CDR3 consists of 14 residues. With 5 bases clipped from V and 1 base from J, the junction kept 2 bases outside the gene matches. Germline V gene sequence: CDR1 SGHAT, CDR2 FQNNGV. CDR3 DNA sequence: TGTGCCAGCAGCCGGACTAGCGGATCCTACGAGCAGTACTTC. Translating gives CASSRTSGSYEQYF.